These 12 T cell receptor beta chains were all obtained from the same sample, sequenced in a study of PD-1 blockade in classical Hodgkin lymphoma (dated by TCRdb to between 2020 and 2021). Library prep was done by the immunoSEQ multiplex PCR assay. TCRdb retrieved this table from immuneACCESS and kept in-frame rearrangements only. Not all clones are present; in checked studies, unresolved V genes account for under half, and no reason is known for the remainder. In all, the sample holds about 32,000 clones, and approximately 80% of those were seen once. The ten largest account for around 30% of the sample. The time point label, read with the paper, signifies: cycle 1 day 1 (C1D1), immediately before nivolumab initiation. Relapse after autologous stem cell transplantation had occurred in all trial patients, and cohorts A, B and C were distinguished by prior brentuximab vedotin exposure. The input for sequencing was peripheral blood mononuclear cells (PBMCs), taken at baseline. The receptors derive from a human donor with classical Hodgkin lymphoma.

The chain combines TRBV4-3 with TRBJ2-6; TRBD1 or TRBD2 may be the D gene (6 bases each). The CDR3 sequence is 18 residues long. V lost 3 bases and J 3 bases, leaving 18 bases between the germline ends. Germline V lookup: CDR1 LGHNA, CDR2 YSLEER. CDR3 sequence reads: CASSHLAGQPLGANVLTF. The CDR3, as DNA: TGCGCCAGCAGCCACCTGGCGGGACAACCCCTTGGGGCCAACGTCCTGACTTTC.

This chain uses TRBV2 with TRBJ2-2; TRBD1 agrees at 7 bases. The length of the CDR3 is 14 residues. Trimming cost V 6 bases and J 4 bases; bases outside gene matches: 5. Germline-derived CDR1 and CDR2 are SNHLY and FYNNEI. The DNA of the CDR3 is TGTGCCAGCAGAGGGACAGCTGGCACCGGGGAGCTGTTTTTT. It yields the protein CASRGTAGTGELFF.

A few counts support this clone. The V call is TRBV19, the J call TRBJ1-1; D gene uncertain. Germline CDR1 and CDR2: LNHDA and SQIVND (reference sequence). This CDR3 region has 15 residues. The V gene lost 3 bases and the J gene lost 2 bases, with 13 bases spanning the gap. As DNA, the CDR3 is TGTGCCAGTAGTATTGAAGGAGACAAAAACACTGAAGCTTTCTTT. Its translation: CASSIEGDKNTEAFF.

This rearrangement joins TRBV7-9 to TRBJ1-6; D may be TRBD1 (5 bases). The CDR3 spans 16 residues. Trimming stripped 7 bases from V and 0 bases from J, with 13 bases between. Germline V gene data show CDR1 as SEHNR and CDR2 as FQNEAQ (reference sequence). The CDR3 spells CASISGKSSYNSPLHF. CDR3 DNA sequence: TGTGCCAGCATCTCAGGGAAGAGCTCCTATAATTCACCCCTCCACTTT.

The chain combines TRBV9 with TRBJ1-6; D unresolved. Trimming left V 0 bases short and J 0 bases short, with 7 bases between. CDR3 size: 16 residues. The germline V gene encodes CDR1 SGDLS and CDR2 YYNGEE. The CDR3 nucleotides read TGTGCCAGCAGCGTAGGCCCTAGCTCCTATAATTCACCCCTCCACTTT. This sequence encodes CASSVGPSSYNSPLHF.

The J gene is TRBJ1-1, the V gene TRBV11-3, with TRBD1 as a possible D gene (5 bases). The germline V gene has CDR1 SGHNT and CDR2 YENEEA. The CDR3 contains 14 residues. Trimming shortened V by 3 bases and J by 2 bases, and 10 bases separated the two germline ends. The CDR3, as DNA: TGTGCCAGCAGCTTTGGAGGGGAAAACACTGAAGCTTTCTTT. This sequence encodes CASSFGGENTEAFF.

The chain joins TRBV7-9 to TRBJ2-3; no firm D call. Germline CDR1 reads SEHNR; CDR2 reads FQNEAQ (reference sequence). Trimming left V 5 bases short and J 8 bases short, with 8 bases between. The CDR3 runs 11 residues. The CDR3: CASSTTPTQYF. The CDR3 DNA follows: TGTGCCAGCAGCACGACACCTACGCAGTATTTT.

The J gene is TRBJ2-5, the V gene TRBV19; D is perhaps TRBD1 (6 bases). The ends were cut back, 5 bases at V and 0 bases at J, with 22 bases in the middle. The CDR3 runs to 18 residues. Germline V gene data show CDR1 as LNHDA and CDR2 as SQIVND (reference sequence). The CDR3 is CASSSLTPGHQYQETQYF. The CDR3 nucleotides read TGTGCCAGTAGTTCCTTAACACCGGGACACCAGTACCAAGAGACCCAGTACTTC.

V usage is TRBV2 and J usage is TRBJ2-3; 13 bases align to TRBD2. Looked up from germline, CDR1 is SNHLY and CDR2 is FYNNEI. The V gene end was trimmed by 3 bases and the J gene end by 0 bases; junction bases not matched to a gene: 9. The CDR3 extends over 19 amino acids. Written as DNA, the CDR3 is TGTGCCAGCAGTGATTTGGGGACTAGCGGGACACCTAGCACAGATACGCAGTATTTT. The encoded protein is CASSDLGTSGTPSTDTQYF.

This clone appeared a few times. The chain's CDR3 is CASSDGAANTEAFF. As DNA, the CDR3 is TGTGCCAGCAGCGACGGGGCTGCCAACACTGAAGCTTTCTTT. This chain links TRBV9 with TRBJ1-1; maybe TRBD1 (5 bases). The CDR3 is 14 residues long. Looked up from germline, CDR1 is SGDLS and CDR2 is YYNGEE. V shed 3 bases and J shed 2 bases, with 11 bases lying between them.

The chain has TRBV18 and TRBJ1-2, with no clear D. CDR1 KGHSH and CDR2 LQKENI come from the germline V gene. The CDR3 covers 15 residues. Deletions cut 3 bases from V and 2 bases from J, with 13 bases between. The CDR3 region has the DNA TGTGCCAGCTCACCGCTGGAGATCGTAAACTATGGCTACACCTTC. This sequence encodes CASSPLEIVNYGYTF.

J is TRBJ2-5 and V is TRBV27; TRBD1 or TRBD2 may be the D gene (5 bases each). CDR3 size: 16 residues. Germline values: CDR1 MNHEY, CDR2 SMNVEV (reference sequence). The V gene lost 4 bases and the J gene lost 4 bases, with 19 bases spanning the gap. The CDR3 region is CASSSARDQVGETQYF. CDR3 DNA: TGTGCCAGCAGTTCGGCCCGGGACCAGGTTGGAGAGACCCAGTACTTC.